Listed below are T cell receptor beta chains from one sample, sequenced in a study of T cells in Graves' hyperthyroidism and ophthalmopathy. TCRdb reprocessed the multiplex PCR reads via MiXCR and lists one record per CDR3 protein. Of fewer than 450,000 distinct CDR3 sequences in the sample, less than 20% were seen once. Sequencing input: blood. The receptors here all came from a man between 18 and 29 years old with Graves' ophthalmopathy. Each CDR3 is given with its conserved first and last residue. The D gene is left open where the match is weak. Rows give clone size only sometimes, using once, few, many, or a class for an expanded clone.

d_call: -
v_call: TRBV29-1
clone_size: few
j_call: TRBJ2-6
cdr3_aa: CSVAVSGANVLTF
cdr3_nt: TGCAGCGTGGCGGTTTCTGGGGCCAACGTCCTGACTTTC

d_call: TRBD1
v_call: TRBV13
clone_size: -
j_call: TRBJ2-5
cdr3_aa: CASSWGQGSQETQYF
cdr3_nt: TGTGCCAGCAGCTGGGGACAGGGGAGCCAAGAGACCCAGTACTTC

d_call: -
v_call: TRBV27
clone_size: -
j_call: TRBJ2-3
cdr3_aa: CASIKIAGRLGGTQYF
cdr3_nt: TGTGCCAGCATCAAAATCGCGGGGCGCTTGGGAGGTACGCAGTATTTT

d_call: -
v_call: TRBV6-1
clone_size: many
j_call: TRBJ2-3
cdr3_aa: CASSELPTYTDTQYF
cdr3_nt: TGTGCCAGCAGTGAACTTCCGACTTACACAGATACGCAGTATTTT

d_call: -
v_call: TRBV19
clone_size: once
j_call: TRBJ1-3
cdr3_aa: CASSIVGSASGNTIYF
cdr3_nt: TGTGCCAGTAGTATAGTCGGCAGCGCCTCTGGAAACACCATATATTTT

d_call: TRBD1
v_call: TRBV19
clone_size: few
j_call: TRBJ1-1
cdr3_aa: CASSTAGGANTEAFF
cdr3_nt: TGTGCCAGTAGTACCGCAGGGGGAGCGAACACTGAAGCTTTCTTT

d_call: -
v_call: TRBV12-3/TRBV12-4
clone_size: many
j_call: TRBJ1-1
cdr3_aa: CASSLASRAFF
cdr3_nt: TGTGCCAGCAGTTTAGCCTCGCGGGCTTTCTTT

d_call: -
v_call: TRBV5-4
clone_size: -
j_call: TRBJ1-1
cdr3_aa: CASRNGYTEAFF
cdr3_nt: TGTGCCAGCAGAAACGGGTACACTGAAGCTTTCTTT

d_call: TRBD2
v_call: TRBV6-2/TRBV6-3
clone_size: few
j_call: TRBJ2-3
cdr3_aa: CAIRSGGATDTQYF
cdr3_nt: TGTGCCATCAGGAGCGGGGGGGCGACAGATACGCAGTATTTT

d_call: -
v_call: TRBV27
clone_size: few
j_call: TRBJ1-1
cdr3_aa: CASSLSWSGNTEAFF
cdr3_nt: TGTGCCAGCAGTTTATCTTGGTCGGGGAACACTGAAGCTTTCTTT

d_call: TRBD2
v_call: TRBV6-5
clone_size: many
j_call: TRBJ2-7
cdr3_aa: CASSYGLAGGPEGEQYF
cdr3_nt: TGTGCCAGCAGTTACGGACTAGCGGGGGGCCCCGAGGGCGAGCAGTACTTC

d_call: -
v_call: TRBV6-1
clone_size: many
j_call: TRBJ1-1
cdr3_aa: CASSEWLDTEAFF
cdr3_nt: TGTGCCAGCAGTGAATGGTTGGACACTGAAGCTTTCTTT

d_call: -
v_call: TRBV7-3
clone_size: many
j_call: TRBJ1-2
cdr3_aa: CASSEGLGYGYTF
cdr3_nt: TGTGCCAGCAGTGAGGGGCTTGGATATGGCTACACCTTC

d_call: -
v_call: TRBV5-1
clone_size: few
j_call: TRBJ1-6
cdr3_aa: CASSLGGEGYSPLHF
cdr3_nt: TGCGCCAGCAGCTTGGGCGGGGAGGGATATTCACCCCTCCACTTT

d_call: -
v_call: TRBV2
clone_size: -
j_call: TRBJ1-4
cdr3_aa: CASRTGTQTNEKLFF
cdr3_nt: TGTGCCAGCAGAACCGGGACACAGACTAATGAAAAACTGTTTTTT

d_call: TRBD1
v_call: TRBV6-2/TRBV6-3
clone_size: many
j_call: TRBJ1-5
cdr3_aa: CASSYRDRGFGNQPQHF
cdr3_nt: TGTGCCAGCAGTTACCGGGACAGGGGTTTTGGTAATCAGCCCCAGCATTTT

d_call: -
v_call: TRBV28
clone_size: many
j_call: TRBJ1-2
cdr3_aa: CASSLINRVWDGYTF
cdr3_nt: TGTGCCAGCAGTTTGATAAACAGGGTTTGGGATGGCTACACCTTC

d_call: TRBD2
v_call: TRBV2
clone_size: many
j_call: TRBJ2-3
cdr3_aa: CASSEELAGGGSTDTQYF
cdr3_nt: TGTGCCAGCAGTGAGGAGCTAGCGGGGGGGGGAAGCACAGATACGCAGTATTTT

d_call: TRBD1
v_call: TRBV4-1
clone_size: few
j_call: TRBJ2-1
cdr3_aa: CASSQAGTASSYNEQFF
cdr3_nt: TGCGCCAGCAGCCAAGCCGGGACAGCGAGCTCCTACAATGAGCAGTTCTTC

d_call: -
v_call: TRBV20-1
clone_size: -
j_call: TRBJ1-2
cdr3_aa: CSARDVGGPSYGYTF
cdr3_nt: TGCAGTGCTAGAGACGTCGGGGGCCCTTCTTATGGCTACACCTTC

d_call: -
v_call: TRBV20-1
clone_size: many
j_call: TRBJ1-1
cdr3_aa: CSARRGKGTEAFF
cdr3_nt: TGCAGTGCTAGAAGGGGTAAGGGGACTGAAGCTTTCTTT

d_call: -
v_call: TRBV6-5
clone_size: -
j_call: TRBJ1-5
cdr3_aa: CASSYSTPLDQGLDQPQHF
cdr3_nt: TGTGCCAGCAGTTACTCGACCCCATTAGACCAGGGACTAGACCAGCCCCAGCATTTT

d_call: -
v_call: TRBV10-3
clone_size: many
j_call: TRBJ2-5
cdr3_aa: CAISGDNKETQYF
cdr3_nt: TGTGCCATCAGTGGAGACAACAAAGAGACCCAGTACTTC

d_call: -
v_call: TRBV12-3/TRBV12-4
clone_size: many
j_call: TRBJ2-3
cdr3_aa: CASSLGLRTDTQYF
cdr3_nt: TGTGCCAGCAGTTTGGGCCTCCGCACAGATACGCAGTATTTT

d_call: -
v_call: TRBV6-1
clone_size: few
j_call: TRBJ2-3
cdr3_aa: CASNLDSSTDTQYF
cdr3_nt: TGTGCCAGCAATTTGGACAGCTCCACAGATACGCAGTATTTT

d_call: TRBD1
v_call: TRBV7-9
clone_size: few
j_call: TRBJ1-6
cdr3_aa: CASSLRGREYNSPLHF
cdr3_nt: TGTGCCAGCAGCTTAAGGGGGCGGGAATATAATTCACCCCTCCACTTT

d_call: -
v_call: TRBV24-1
clone_size: many
j_call: TRBJ1-5
cdr3_aa: CATGGEYSNQPQHF
cdr3_nt: TGTGCCACGGGTGGGGAGTATAGCAATCAGCCCCAGCATTTT

d_call: -
v_call: TRBV6-1
clone_size: -
j_call: TRBJ1-3
cdr3_aa: CASRSPKTSGNTIYF
cdr3_nt: TGTGCCAGCAGGTCACCGAAAACCTCTGGAAACACCATATATTTT

d_call: -
v_call: TRBV20-1
clone_size: -
j_call: TRBJ2-7
cdr3_aa: CSARDQTGPSYEQYF
cdr3_nt: TGCAGTGCTAGAGATCAAACAGGCCCCTCCTACGAGCAGTACTTC

d_call: TRBD1
v_call: TRBV27
clone_size: -
j_call: TRBJ1-5
cdr3_aa: CASSTGTGGHSNQPQHF
cdr3_nt: TGTGCCAGCAGTACCGGGACAGGGGGCCATAGCAATCAGCCCCAGCATTTT